The subject of this entry is one T cell receptor beta chain. What it binds is unknown. The data derive from a study of T cell responses to AZD1222 COVID-19 vaccine. Points from the study as a whole: Rises in breadth and depth of Spike-specific TCRs came after two AZD1222 doses. Nearly half of the spike-specific TCRs reportedly recognize variant regions that carry no mutations. Of the AZD1222 recipients, only five to seven were seropositive at baseline. In a largely white British group with more females than males, clonal diversity was possibly underestimated.

Generated by immunoSEQ multiplex PCR, the TCRdb table keeps only in-frame clones and is missing some. Among over 85,000 clones listed, around 90% were seen once. The V and J ends lost 0 bases and 3 bases respectively, with 2 bases between them. The CDR3 is 12 amino acids. Germline loops: CDR1 MNHNY, CDR2 SVGAGI (reference sequence). The sequencing here drew on peripheral blood, taken 28 days after the second AZD1222 dose. V is TRBV6-6 and J is TRBJ2-5; D call uncertain. The receptor's source is an adult who received the AZD1222 COVID-19 vaccine. The CDR3 is CASSYSEETQYF. CDR3 nucleotide sequence: TGTGCCAGCAGTTACTCGGAAGAGACCCAGTACTTC.